The rows below give T cell receptor beta chains drawn from one sample of a study of blood T cell repertoires in COVID-19. Sequenced by immunoSEQ multiplex PCR; TCRdb stores in-frame clones only, minus some. Found here are a few hundred thousand clones, approximately 90% of them singletons; the top ten hold approximately 6.2%. The sample taken for sequencing was peripheral blood. The receptors were gathered from a man aged 60 to 75 who had recovered from COVID-19. CDR3s include the opening cysteine and the closing phenylalanine or tryptophan. The D gene is left open where the match is weak. Some rows have no size entry. The others give once, few or many, or a class for an expanded clone.

D: NA; V: TRBV6-4; size: once; J: TRBJ2-7; CDR3: CASSVQQGYEQYF; DNA: TGTGCCAGCAGTGTACAGCAGGGCTACGAGCAGTACTTC
D: NA; V: TRBV7-2; size: NA; J: TRBJ1-2; CDR3: CASSQVQGSYGYTF; DNA: TGTGCCAGCAGCCAGGTACAGGGTTCTTATGGCTACACCTTC
D: TRBD2; V: TRBV7-2; size: few; J: TRBJ2-7; CDR3: CASSPQGLAGGYEQYF; DNA: TGTGCCAGCAGCCCCCAGGGACTAGCGGGTGGATACGAGCAGTACTTC
D: NA; V: TRBV5-6; size: NA; J: TRBJ2-6; CDR3: CASSLESAISGANVLTF; DNA: TGTGCCAGCAGCTTGGAGAGCGCCATCTCTGGGGCCAACGTCCTGACTTTC
D: NA; V: TRBV9; size: NA; J: TRBJ1-6; CDR3: CASSATGLTGSPLHF; DNA: TGTGCCAGCAGCGCGACAGGACTGACTGGATCACCCCTCCACTTT
D: TRBD1; V: TRBV2; size: NA; J: TRBJ1-6; CDR3: CASMVTGTNSPLHF; DNA: TGTGCCAGCATGGTGACAGGGACTAATTCACCCCTCCACTTT
D: NA; V: TRBV6-5; size: NA; J: TRBJ2-2; CDR3: CASGRDTLWTGELFF; DNA: TGTGCCAGCGGCCGGGACACCTTGTGGACCGGGGAGCTGTTTTTT
D: TRBD2; V: TRBV20-1; size: NA; J: TRBJ2-4; CDR3: CSASGLAGGGKNIQYF; DNA: TGCAGTGCTAGTGGGCTAGCGGGGGGCGGCAAAAACATTCAGTACTTC
D: NA; V: TRBV28; size: NA; J: TRBJ1-1; CDR3: CASQEGGANTEAFF; DNA: TGTGCCAGCCAGGAGGGAGGGGCCAACACTGAAGCTTTCTTT
D: NA; V: TRBV7-9; size: NA; J: TRBJ1-4; CDR3: CASSPRGGEKLFF; DNA: TGTGCCAGCAGCCCAAGAGGGGGAGAAAAACTGTTTTTT
D: TRBD2; V: TRBV7-2; size: NA; J: TRBJ2-5; CDR3: CASSLGLAGGRETQYF; DNA: TGTGCCAGCAGCCTGGGACTAGCGGGGGGGCGGGAGACCCAGTACTTC
D: NA; V: TRBV7-3; size: NA; J: TRBJ2-7; CDR3: CASSLGPGAYEQYF; DNA: TGTGCCAGCAGCTTGGGGCCGGGGGCCTACGAGCAGTACTTC
D: NA; V: TRBV5-4; size: once; J: TRBJ1-4; CDR3: CASSLYRQEKLFF; DNA: TGTGCCAGCAGCTTGTACAGACAGGAAAAACTGTTTTTT
D: TRBD2; V: TRBV9; size: NA; J: TRBJ2-3; CDR3: CASSGTSGRAPSDTQYF; DNA: TGTGCCAGCAGCGGGACTAGCGGGAGGGCTCCGTCAGATACGCAGTATTTT
D: TRBD1; V: TRBV27; size: NA; J: TRBJ1-2; CDR3: CASSLRGRTNYGYTF; DNA: TGTGCCAGCAGTTTAAGGGGGCGCACTAACTATGGCTACACCTTC
D: NA; V: TRBV5-1; size: NA; J: TRBJ1-4; CDR3: CASSLVPGGEKLFF; DNA: TGCGCCAGCAGCTTGGTACCGGGAGGGGAAAAACTGTTTTTT
D: TRBD1; V: TRBV9; size: once; J: TRBJ2-7; CDR3: CASSGQGNEQYF; DNA: TGTGCCAGCAGCGGACAGGGGAACGAGCAGTACTTC
D: TRBD1; V: TRBV9; size: NA; J: TRBJ2-5; CDR3: CASSSRTGGETQYF; DNA: TGTGCCAGCAGCTCCCGGACAGGGGGCGAGACCCAGTACTTC
D: TRBD1; V: TRBV4-3; size: NA; J: TRBJ1-2; CDR3: CASSHSRQGENYGYTF; DNA: TGCGCCAGCAGCCACTCTCGACAGGGGGAGAACTATGGCTACACCTTC
D: NA; V: TRBV21-1; size: NA; J: TRBJ2-6; CDR3: CASSKSRKGVRYGANVLTF; DNA: TGTGCCAGCAGCAAATCGAGGAAGGGGGTAAGATATGGGGCCAACGTCCTGACTTTC
D: TRBD2; V: TRBV19; size: NA; J: TRBJ2-1; CDR3: CASRPIAGVANEQFF; DNA: TGTGCCAGCCGCCCCATAGCGGGAGTGGCGAATGAGCAGTTCTTC
D: TRBD1; V: TRBV7-6; size: NA; J: TRBJ2-1; CDR3: CASSLNRPRDRPYNEQFF; DNA: TGTGCCAGCAGCTTAAACCGCCCCCGGGACAGACCCTACAATGAGCAGTTCTTC
D: TRBD1; V: TRBV5-4; size: NA; J: TRBJ2-5; CDR3: CASSIQGAGETQYF; DNA: TGTGCCAGCAGCATACAGGGGGCTGGGGAGACCCAGTACTTC
D: NA; V: TRBV30; size: few; J: TRBJ1-5; CDR3: CAWSHSPGTRNQPQHF; DNA: TGTGCCTGGAGTCACTCCCCCGGGACAAGAAATCAGCCCCAGCATTTT
D: NA; V: TRBV9; size: NA; J: TRBJ2-1; CDR3: CASSVMTSVNEQFF; DNA: TGTGCCAGCAGCGTAATGACATCGGTCAATGAGCAGTTCTTC
D: NA; V: TRBV9; size: once; J: TRBJ2-1; CDR3: CASSPQSGGLNEQFF; DNA: TGTGCCAGCAGCCCCCAATCGGGGGGCTTGAATGAGCAGTTCTTC
D: NA; V: TRBV7-3; size: few; J: TRBJ2-7; CDR3: CASSLSPGTGYEQYF; DNA: TGTGCCAGCAGCTTGAGCCCCGGGACTGGCTACGAGCAGTACTTC
D: TRBD1; V: TRBV5-1; size: NA; J: TRBJ1-2; CDR3: CASSSDREESRGYTF; DNA: TGCGCCAGCAGCTCGGACAGGGAAGAATCAAGAGGCTACACCTTC
D: NA; V: TRBV5-1; size: NA; J: TRBJ2-5; CDR3: CASSSATGHQKTQYF; DNA: TGCGCCAGCAGCTCGGCGACAGGCCATCAGAAGACCCAGTACTTC
D: NA; V: TRBV27; size: NA; J: TRBJ1-3; CDR3: CASSLGVVGSLGNTIYF; DNA: TGTGCCAGCTCCTTAGGGGTGGTGGGCAGCCTTGGAAACACCATATATTTT
D: NA; V: TRBV6-1; size: NA; J: TRBJ2-7; CDR3: CASSETVAKQYF; DNA: TGTGCCAGCAGTGAAACCGTAGCCAAGCAGTACTTC
D: NA; V: TRBV3-1/TRBV3-2; size: once; J: TRBJ2-1; CDR3: CASSLWDNNEQFF; DNA: TGTGCCAGCAGCCTCTGGGACAACAATGAGCAGTTCTTC
D: TRBD1; V: TRBV19; size: NA; J: TRBJ1-1; CDR3: CASSGQGLTEAFF; DNA: TGTGCCAGTAGTGGACAGGGCCTTACTGAAGCTTTCTTT